Following are 16 T cell receptor beta chains from one sample sequenced in a study of T-cell memory formation after mild COVID-19. TCRdb re-called the 5' RACE reads through MiXCR, storing one row per CDR3 protein. This sample carries about 350,000 distinct CDR3 sequences, about an eighth of them seen once, and the ten largest clones take around a fifth. The specimen was PBMCs or a T cell subset sorted from them (not recorded which). The source of these receptors is a man in his late teens or twenties who had mild COVID-19 (a few samples of this study predate the infection). Cell type and time point are not known.

This clonotype appeared a few times. The chain combines TRBV20-1 with TRBJ2-3, with D unresolved. The ends were cut back, 3 bases at V and 6 bases at J, with 7 bases in the middle. Germline-derived CDR1 and CDR2 are DFQATT and SNEGSKA (reference sequence). CDR3 size: 11 residues. DNA for the CDR3: TGCAGTGCTAGGGAACGGGATACGCAGTATTTT. This codes for CSARERDTQYF.

The rearrangement joins TRBV12-3 or TRBV12-4 to TRBJ2-2, with TRBD1 matching over 9 bases. V lost 5 bases to trimming and J lost 5 bases; unmatched junction nucleotides: 9. CDR3 length equals 16 residues. CDR3 in DNA: TGTGCCAGCAGTGACAGGGGGGTTTATTCGACCGGGGAGCTGTTTTTT. Protein: CASSDRGVYSTGELFF.

The CDR3: CASSQDPSRGGATDTQYF. In nucleotides, the CDR3 is TGTGCCAGCAGCCAAGACCCCAGTCGCGGGGGGGCCACAGATACGCAGTATTTT. The chain uses TRBV4-2 and TRBJ2-3, with 9 bases identical to TRBD2. Unmatched junction bases numbered 9, after V lost 0 bases and J lost 2 bases. The CDR3 spans 18 residues. The V gene's germline CDR1 is LGHNA and CDR2 YNFKEQ.

There are a few counts of this clonotype. The chain employs TRBV5-1 and TRBJ2-3; D is perhaps TRBD2 (7 bases). Trimming stripped 2 bases from V and 2 bases from J, with 15 bases between. This CDR3 spans 16 amino acids. Germline CDR1 and CDR2: SGHRS and YFSETQ. The CDR3 loop is CASSFAGASSTDTQYF. CDR3 nucleotide sequence: TGCGCCAGCAGCTTCGCGGGGGCCTCTTCCACAGATACGCAGTATTTT.

This clonotype showed up just a few times. V is TRBV28 and J is TRBJ1-1; 7 bases align to TRBD1. The CDR3 extends over 21 amino acids. In germline, CDR1 is MDHEN, CDR2 SYDVKM. With V trimmed by 5 bases and J by 4 bases, 28 bases remained unmatched. In nucleotides, the CDR3 is TGTGCCAGCAGTCCCCCTATCTGGACAGGCCCACAATACAGCTCGGTCACTGAAGCTTTCTTT. This sequence encodes CASSPPIWTGPQYSSVTEAFF.

This clonotype was seen more than once but under ten times. The V call is TRBV12-3 or TRBV12-4, the J call TRBJ1-5, with 8 bases lining up with TRBD1. The V and J ends lost 6 bases and 7 bases, in that order; junction bases with no gene match: 11. CDR3 length: 15 amino acids. CDR3: CASRGDRSIWQPQHF. The CDR3 nucleotides are TGTGCCAGCAGGGGGGACAGGAGCATTTGGCAGCCCCAGCATTTT.

This clonotype was counted once. J is TRBJ1-5 and V is TRBV7-9; D is perhaps TRBD1 (5 bases). Germline assignment: CDR1 SEHNR and CDR2 FQNEAQ (reference sequence). With 4 bases removed from V and 5 bases from J, the gap between germline ends came to 18 bases. The CDR3 extends over 16 amino acids. In DNA form, the CDR3 reads TGTGCCAGCAGCTGGTTCTTTGGGGGGAGAGATCAGCCCCAGCATTTT. It yields the protein CASSWFFGGRDQPQHF.

The rearrangement links TRBV5-4 to TRBJ1-3; unclear D gene. CDR1 and CDR2 from the germline V gene are SGHNT and YYREEE (reference sequence). CDR3 length: 14 residues. Trimming stripped 5 bases from V and 3 bases from J, with 12 bases between. The CDR3 bases are TGTGCCAGCAGGGAAAGTGGAGGTGGAAACACCATATATTTT. It is translated as CASRESGGGNTIYF.

The V call is TRBV6-5, the J call TRBJ2-2; 7 bases fit TRBD2. J lost 0 bases, V lost 8 bases, and 6 bases had no gene match. Germline V lookup: CDR1 MNHEY, CDR2 SVGAGI. The CDR3 has 15 residues. CDR3 coding DNA: TGTGCCAGCCGACGACTAGCCGCGAACACCGGGGAGCTGTTTTTT. Protein product: CASRRLAANTGELFF.

There are many counts of this clonotype. This sequence joins TRBV5-4 and TRBJ1-2; a weak D match, TRBD1 (5 bases). The V gene's germline CDR1 is SGHNT and CDR2 YYREEE (reference sequence). Trimming shortened V by 2 bases and J by 4 bases, and 9 bases separated the two germline ends. CDR3 length: 13 amino acids. The CDR3 coding sequence is TGTGCCAGCAGCTTCGGGGGAGGCTATGGCTACACCTTC. Residues: CASSFGGGYGYTF.

In this sample, this clonotype turned up a few times. The chain couples TRBV15 to TRBJ2-2; D might be TRBD1 (6 bases). Trimming left V 0 bases short and J 7 bases short, with 9 bases between. Germline V gene lookup returns CDR1 LNHNV and CDR2 YYDKDF (reference sequence). The CDR3 is 14 amino acids. The CDR3 loop is CATSRDQGHGELFF. The CDR3 DNA is TGTGCCACCAGCAGAGATCAGGGACACGGGGAGCTGTTTTTT. Using reference TRBV15 and TRBJ2-2 for the parts outside the CDR3, the full variable domain is DAMVIQNPRYQVTQFGKPVTLSCSQTLNHNVMYWYQQKSSQAPKLLFHYYDKDFNNEADTPDNFQSRRPNTSFCFLDIRSPGLGDTAMYLCATSRDQGHGELFFGEGSRLTVL.

There are many counts of this clonotype. V usage is TRBV5-1 and J usage is TRBJ2-2; 7 positions match TRBD1. The length of the CDR3 is 15 residues. Trimming at V came to 4 bases and at J to 1 base, leaving 4 bases not matched to a gene. Germline loops: CDR1 SGHRS, CDR2 YFSETQ. This CDR3 reads CASSPRTGNTGELFF. CDR3 in DNA: TGCGCCAGCAGCCCTCGGACAGGGAACACCGGGGAGCTGTTTTTT.

The chain employs TRBV10-1 and TRBJ2-5; D uncertain. The CDR3 contains 10 residues. Trimming cost V 8 bases and J 3 bases, with 4 bases left between them. CDR1 is WNHNN and CDR2 is SYGVQD in the germline V gene (reference sequence). The CDR3 region has the DNA TGCGCCAGCCGCAAAGAGACCCAGTACTTC. Translating it yields CASRKETQYF.

This clonotype was found a few times. The chain employs TRBV11-2 and TRBJ1-5; the D gene is possibly TRBD1 (6 bases). CDR1 SGHAT and CDR2 FQNNGV come from the germline V gene. This CDR3 is built from 15 residues. Trimming stripped 5 bases from V and 4 bases from J, with 15 bases between. The CDR3 protein is CASSLQGGINQPQHF. The CDR3 bases are TGTGCCAGCAGCCTACAGGGAGGTATTAATCAGCCCCAGCATTTT.

The sample holds a few counts of this clonotype. This chain links TRBV6-2 or TRBV6-3 with TRBJ1-5; 8 bases fit TRBD1. The CDR3 runs to 15 residues. The V segment lost 6 bases and the J segment 6 bases; nucleotides outside the gene matches: 10. Looked up from germline, CDR1 is MNHEY and CDR2 is SVGEGT. CDR3: CASSLGTGGFQPQHF. CDR3 in DNA: TGTGCCAGCAGCCTCGGGACAGGTGGGTTTCAGCCCCAGCATTTT.

This clonotype occurred a few times. The rearrangement joins TRBV15 to TRBJ2-5; 8 bases match TRBD2. This CDR3 contains 18 residues. The germline V gene has CDR1 LNHNV and CDR2 YYDKDF (reference sequence). The junction had 11 bases not matched to a gene; V was cut back by 0 bases and J by 2 bases. CDR3: CATSRDSRMGLVQETQYF. CDR3 bases: TGTGCCACCAGCAGAGATAGTAGAATGGGACTAGTTCAAGAGACCCAGTACTTC.